These T cell receptor delta chains were read from a single sample in a study of gamma-delta T cells after stem cell transplantation. TCRdb re-identified clones in the RT-PCR reads via CATT. The table shows about 3,200 delta-chain clones, with 1.9% occurring only once. Sequenced sample: gamma-delta T cells. The receptors were gathered from a human donor. It is not recorded whose cells these are; they may come from a transplant donor. CDR3s include the opening cysteine and the closing phenylalanine or tryptophan. A D gene is named only where the DNA matches it firmly. A clone size is listed for some rows: how often the clone was seen (once, few, many), or a class if it is expanded.

CDR3 DNA	CDR3 protein	J gene	D gene	V gene	clone size
TGTGCCTGTGACAATATTGTAGGGAACGGGGAGAACACCGATAAACTCATCTTT	CACDNIVGNGENTDKLIF	TRDJ1	.	TRDV2	medium-sized
TGTGCCTGTGACACCCTCCTCCCCACTGGGGCCACCGATAAACTCATCTTT	CACDTLLPTGATDKLIF	TRDJ1	TRDD3	TRDV2	medium-sized
TGTGCCTGTGACACCGTAGCTGGGGCCGCCTCCCTCAACGATAAACTCATCTTT	CACDTVAGAASLNDKLIF	TRDJ1	.	TRDV2	medium-sized
TGTGCCTGTGACACCGCGGAAGTTACTGGCGCCGATAAACTCATCTTT	CACDTAEVTGADKLIF	TRDJ1	.	TRDV2	medium-sized
TGTGCCTGTGACACCGGGGGATACGCGAACTGGGACACCCGACAGATGTTTTTC	CACDTGGYANWDTRQMFF	TRDJ3	TRDD3	TRDV2	medium-sized
TGTGCCTGTGAGAGCCTTTTACTGGGGCAAACCGATAAACTCATCTTT	CACESLLLGQTDKLIF	TRDJ1	TRDD3	TRDV2	.
TGTGCTCTTGGGGAAGGTAGATTGGCCCTACTGGGGGATACGATTGAGAGGAACACCGATAAACTCATCTTT	CALGEGRLALLGDTIERNTDKLIF	TRDJ1	TRDD3	TRDV1	.
TGTGCCTGTGACCCAGTACTGGGGGATACGCAGGTCGCCGATAAACTCATCTTT	CACDPVLGDTQVADKLIF	TRDJ1	TRDD3	TRDV2	medium-sized
TGTGCCTGTGACACCGTCGGTACTGGGGGATTCTCCACCGATAAACTCATCTTT	CACDTVGTGGFSTDKLIF	TRDJ1	TRDD3	TRDV2	medium-sized
TGTGCCTGTGACACCGGTGGGGGCCTCTCCTGGGACACCCGACAGATGTTTTTC	CACDTGGGLSWDTRQMFF	TRDJ3	.	TRDV2	medium-sized
TGTGCCTGTGACACCCTAGGGGGATACAACCCCGAAGTGTACACCGATAAACTCATCTTT	CACDTLGGYNPEVYTDKLIF	TRDJ1	TRDD3	TRDV2	.
TGTGCTCTTGGGGAACGTCTGGGGGATAAAAATAAACTCATCTTT	CALGERLGDKNKLIF	TRDJ1	TRDD3	TRDV1	medium-sized
TGTGCCTGTGACCCGCTTTCCTTCCGAGACTTAAGGGGGTCTACCGATAAACTCATCTTT	CACDPLSFRDLRGSTDKLIF	TRDJ1	.	TRDV2	few
TGTGCATGTGACACCCGGCGGGTCATCTCCTGGGACACCCGACAGATGTTTTTC	CACDTRRVISWDTRQMFF	TRDJ3	.	TRDV2	few
TGTGCCTGTGACACCGTTGGGGATACCGGAGGTAAACTCATCTTT	CACDTVGDTGGKLIF	TRDJ1	TRDD3	TRDV2	medium-sized